A selection of T cell receptor beta chains follows, all from one sample in a study of cytomegalovirus exposure and HLA in healthy donors. Method: immunoSEQ multiplex PCR; TCRdb's copy keeps in-frame clones and lacks some. In the table there are roughly 200,000 clones, 80% to 90% of which are singletons. The sample taken for sequencing was PBMCs. Receptor source: a woman aged 25 to 45 in good health and CMV-seronegative. CDR3s include the opening cysteine and the closing phenylalanine or tryptophan. A D gene is named only where the DNA matches it firmly. Expanded clones get a size class; other rows say once, few or many, or leave the size out.

V gene: TRBV4-2
D gene: TRBD2
clone size: -
CDR3 protein: CASSQGIAGVYEQYF

V gene: TRBV5-8
D gene: -
clone size: few
CDR3 protein: CASSLSYGTGSVEQFF

V gene: TRBV6-6
D gene: -
clone size: -
CDR3 protein: CASSYQSNYGYTF

V gene: TRBV10-3
D gene: -
clone size: few
CDR3 protein: CAISESQGSNQPQHF

V gene: TRBV25-1
D gene: TRBD2
clone size: once
CDR3 protein: CASSERTSGRAGELFF

V gene: TRBV14
D gene: TRBD1
clone size: -
CDR3 protein: CASSQDPGTGNTEAFF

V gene: TRBV25-1
D gene: -
clone size: few
CDR3 protein: CASTRGTGNTIYF

V gene: TRBV9
D gene: -
clone size: -
CDR3 protein: CASSRGLNTDTQYF

V gene: TRBV7-9
D gene: -
clone size: -
CDR3 protein: CASSLGSGGNTIYF

V gene: TRBV9
D gene: TRBD2
clone size: once
CDR3 protein: CASSISRTSGGPTGELFF

V gene: TRBV4-1
D gene: -
clone size: -
CDR3 protein: CASSQDLAYNEQFF

V gene: TRBV18
D gene: -
clone size: -
CDR3 protein: CASSPPLQGGEKLFF

V gene: TRBV6-5
D gene: -
clone size: -
CDR3 protein: CASSSSWSSYEQYF